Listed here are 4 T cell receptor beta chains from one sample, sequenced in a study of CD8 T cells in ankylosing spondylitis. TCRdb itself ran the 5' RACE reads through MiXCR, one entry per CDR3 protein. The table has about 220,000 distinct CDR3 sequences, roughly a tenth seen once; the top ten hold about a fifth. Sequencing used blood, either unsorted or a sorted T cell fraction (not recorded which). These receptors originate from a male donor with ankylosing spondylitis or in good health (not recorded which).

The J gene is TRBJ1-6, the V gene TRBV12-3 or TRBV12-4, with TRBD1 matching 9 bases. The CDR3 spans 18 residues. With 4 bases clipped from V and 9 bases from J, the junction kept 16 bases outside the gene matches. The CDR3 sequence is CASSSTAPGTGIRSPLHF. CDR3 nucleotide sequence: TGTGCCAGCAGTTCGACCGCTCCCGGGACAGGGATCCGTTCACCCCTCCACTTT.

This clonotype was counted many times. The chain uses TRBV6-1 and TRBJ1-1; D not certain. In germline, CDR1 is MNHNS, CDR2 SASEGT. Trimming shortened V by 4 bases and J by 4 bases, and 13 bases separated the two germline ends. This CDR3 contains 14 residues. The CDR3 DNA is TGTGCCAGCAGTGGGGCTTTATCAGGCACTGAAGCTTTCTTT. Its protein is CASSGALSGTEAFF.

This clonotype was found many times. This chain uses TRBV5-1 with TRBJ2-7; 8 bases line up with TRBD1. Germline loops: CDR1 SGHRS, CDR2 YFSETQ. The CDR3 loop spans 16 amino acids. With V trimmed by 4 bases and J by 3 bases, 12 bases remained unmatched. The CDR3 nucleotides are TGCGCCAGCAGCCCGACGCCGGACAGGGCCCACTACGAGCAGTACTTC. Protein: CASSPTPDRAHYEQYF.

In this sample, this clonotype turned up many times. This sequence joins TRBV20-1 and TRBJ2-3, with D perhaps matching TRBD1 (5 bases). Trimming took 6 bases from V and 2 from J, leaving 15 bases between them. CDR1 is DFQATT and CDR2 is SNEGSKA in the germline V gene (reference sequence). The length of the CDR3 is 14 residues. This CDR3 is CSATYQGTTDTQYF. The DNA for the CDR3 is TGCAGTGCGACTTACCAGGGTACCACAGATACGCAGTATTTT.